Each of the 4 T cell receptor beta chains below was sequenced from the same sample in a study of cytomegalovirus exposure and HLA in healthy donors. Primers included in the PCR were 60 Vbeta and 13 Jbeta primers. Measured with immunoSEQ multiplex PCR; TCRdb has only the in-frame clones, and not every one. The sample has roughly 100,000 clones, 79% seen once; the top ten hold 3.5% to 4.5%. Sequenced: PBMCs. The receptors here all came from a man aged 45-65 years in good health and CMV-seropositive.

This clone was picked up a small number of times. The chain carries TRBV27 and TRBJ2-7; D may be TRBD1 (5 bases). This CDR3 has 16 amino acids. The V and J ends lost 2 bases and 2 bases respectively, with 16 bases between them. Germline V gene sequence: CDR1 MNHEY, CDR2 SMNVEV (reference sequence). The CDR3 spells CASSLVKTGSPYEQYF. CDR3 nucleotides: TGTGCCAGCAGTTTAGTAAAAACAGGCTCACCCTACGAGCAGTACTTC.

The chain uses TRBV23-1 and TRBJ1-5, with D possibly TRBD1 on 6 matching bases. TRBV23-1 carries the ORF label, with uncertain function. V lost 6 bases and J lost 3, with 12 bases in between. CDR3 length: 14 amino acids. The CDR3 region is CASREGQSNQPQHF. The CDR3 DNA is TGCGCCAGCAGAGAAGGACAGTCCAATCAGCCCCAGCATTTT.

The chain recombines TRBV11-2 with TRBJ2-7, with TRBD1 matching over 9 bases. Germline V gene data show CDR1 as SGHAT and CDR2 as FQNNGV. The CDR3 is made up of 13 amino acids. The V segment lost 5 bases and the J segment 6 bases; nucleotides outside the gene matches: 5. CDR3 sequence (DNA): TGTGCCAGCAGCACGGGACAGGGAGGCGAGCAGTACTTC. Amino acids: CASSTGQGGEQYF.

V and J are TRBV6-5 and TRBJ2-7; 9 bases are shared with TRBD1. CDR1 is MNHEY and CDR2 is SVGAGI in the germline V gene. Trimming at V came to 5 bases and at J to 6 bases, leaving 5 bases not matched to a gene. This CDR3 spans 13 amino acids. The chain's CDR3 is CASSTGTGFEQYF. The DNA of the CDR3 is TGTGCCAGCAGTACCGGGACAGGGTTCGAGCAGTACTTC.